The present TCR beta chain was sequenced within a study of T-cell memory formation after mild COVID-19. Study-level findings and limits: Among contracting clones, CD4+ were mainly CM/EM and CD8+ enriched in EMRA. Cross-reactive memory seemingly joined, as some responding clones were found in pre-infection memory.

In regard to this clonotype: The antigen is unknown.

Losses at the gene ends were 1 base for V and 6 bases for J; bases not matched to a gene: 9. The CDR3 has 18 residues. Germline V CDR1 and CDR2: LGHNA, YSLEER. TCRdb analysed the 5' RACE reads with MiXCR anew, one entry per CDR3 protein. The repertoire holds about 360,000 distinct CDR3 sequences, with roughly 14% as singletons. The V gene is TRBV4-3, the J gene TRBJ2-3, with 14 bases matching TRBD2. Sample: PBMCs or a T cell subset sorted from them (not recorded which). This receptor was obtained from a man aged 18 to 30 who had mild COVID-19 (a few samples of this study predate the infection). Cell type and time point are not known. The CDR3 DNA reads TGCGCCAGCAGCCAAGGGCATAGACTAGCGGGGGGGCCGGATACGCAGTATTTT. Translated, it gives CASSQGHRLAGGPDTQYF.